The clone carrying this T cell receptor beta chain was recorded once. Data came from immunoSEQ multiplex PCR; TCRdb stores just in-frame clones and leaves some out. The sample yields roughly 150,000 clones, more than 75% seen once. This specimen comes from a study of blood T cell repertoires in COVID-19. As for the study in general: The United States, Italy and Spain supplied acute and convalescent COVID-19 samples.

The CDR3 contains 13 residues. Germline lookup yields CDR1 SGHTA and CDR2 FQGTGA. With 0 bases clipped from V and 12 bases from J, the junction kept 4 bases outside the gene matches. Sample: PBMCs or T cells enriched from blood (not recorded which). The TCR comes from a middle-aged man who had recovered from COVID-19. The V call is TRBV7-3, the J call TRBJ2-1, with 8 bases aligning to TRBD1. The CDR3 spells CASSLTEGTGQFF. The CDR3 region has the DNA TGTGCCAGCAGCTTAACGGAGGGGACAGGGCAGTTCTTC.